This TCR beta chain originates from a study of human T cells and chemical hapten exposure. This CDR3 region has 13 residues. Per germline, CDR1 SGHNT and CDR2 YENEEA. Trimming left V 2 bases short and J 4 bases short, with 7 bases between. This sample's time point: patch test 1, 2 weeks after DPC sensitization. Treatment in this sample: therapeutic diphenylcyclopropenone sensitization with weekly scalp DPC. Only after blood had been drawn was each patch test applied. TCRdb itself ran the RACE reads through MiXCR, one entry per CDR3 protein. The sample comprises some 170,000 distinct CDR3 sequences, around 24% of which are singletons, and 6% to 8% rests with the top ten.

This chain joins TRBV11-3 and TRBJ2-3, with D perhaps assigned TRBD1 or TRBD2 (6 bases each). The source was whole blood, collected in connection with sensitization to the hapten diphenylcyclopropenone (DPC). The TCR was taken from a woman in her 50s with alopecia areata. Some clones in this sample may be carry-over from other donors' samples. CDR3 sequence reads: CASSLRGADTQYF. The CDR3 nucleotides read TGTGCCAGCAGCTTAAGGGGGGCAGATACGCAGTATTTT.